The 26 T cell receptor beta chains reported below all come from one sample, sequenced in a study of memory CD4+ T cells and cytomegalovirus serostatus. The sort gate was single viable CD3+CD4+CD8-CD45RO+ cells for memory CD4+ T cells. Assay used: immunoSEQ multiplex PCR; TCRdb lists only in-frame clones, some missing. The data contain some 49,000 clones, 60% to 80% of them singletons. Specimen: memory CD4+ T cells from blood. Every receptor here comes from an adult in good health and CMV-seronegative.

The genes are TRBV7-2 and TRBJ2-7, with 9 nucleotides matching TRBD2. V dropped 5 bases and J dropped 4; count of bases not matched to a gene: 9. CDR3 size: 15 residues. Germline values: CDR1 SGHTA, CDR2 FQGNSA. CDR3 DNA sequence: TGTGCCAGCAGCCGTAGCGGGGGCGATTCTTACGAGCAGTACTTC. Its translation is CASSRSGGDSYEQYF.

V usage is TRBV5-1 and J usage is TRBJ1-2, with D unclear. With 7 bases removed from V and 2 bases from J, the gap between germline ends came to 9 bases. The CDR3 length is 12 residues. Per germline, CDR1 SGHRS and CDR2 YFSETQ. The CDR3, as DNA: TGCGCCAGCGCCGGGATAAACTATGGCTACACCTTC. Amino acids: CASAGINYGYTF.

This chain connects TRBV19 to TRBJ2-7; 8 bases fit TRBD1. The junction had 6 bases not matched to a gene; V was cut back by 3 bases and J by 5 bases. The CDR3 extends over 14 amino acids. Germline V gives CDR1 LNHDA, CDR2 SQIVND (reference sequence). The CDR3 spells CASSMGDRLDEQYF. The CDR3 bases are TGTGCCAGTAGTATGGGGGACAGGTTGGACGAGCAGTACTTC.

The rearrangement uses TRBV6-5 and TRBJ2-7, with 10 bases fitting TRBD2. V trimming: 1 base; J trimming: 3 bases; junction bases outside the gene matches: 3. CDR3 length: 15 amino acids. The germline gives CDR1 MNHEY, CDR2 SVGAGI. Here the CDR3 DNA reads TGTGCCAGCAGTTACTTGGCTAGCGGGGGCTACGAGCAGTACTTC. Translated: CASSYLASGGYEQYF.

The chain carries TRBV7-6 and TRBJ2-1; TRBD2 matches at 10 bases. CDR3 length: 19 amino acids. Unmatched junction bases numbered 20, after V lost 4 bases and J lost 8 bases. Germline values: CDR1 SGHVS, CDR2 FNYEAQ. In DNA form, the CDR3 reads TGTGCCAGCAGCTACAGGGCTAGCGGGGGTCACACCCTAAGGGATGAGCAGTTCTTC. Its protein is CASSYRASGGHTLRDEQFF. Using reference TRBV7-6 and TRBJ2-1 for the parts outside the CDR3, the full variable domain is GAGVSQSPRYKVTKRGQDVALRCDPISGHVSLYWYRQALGQGPEFLTYFNYEAQQDKSGLPNDRFSAERPEGSISTLTIQRTEQRDSAMYRCASSYRASGGHTLRDEQFFGPGTRLTVL.

The CDR3 bases are TGTGCCAGCAGCCGTTCAACTAGCGACACCGGGGAGCTGTTTTTT. Amino acids: CASSRSTSDTGELFF. The rearrangement joins TRBV2 to TRBJ2-2; 7 nucleotides agree with TRBD2. V was clipped by 6 bases and J by 3 bases; unmatched bases: 7. The germline V gene has CDR1 SNHLY and CDR2 FYNNEI. The CDR3 spans 15 residues. The full variable domain, rest sourced from reference TRBV2 and TRBJ2-2, is EPEVTQTPSHQVTQMGQEVILRCVPISNHLYFYWYRQILGQKVEFLVSFYNNEISEKSEIFDDQFSVERPDGSNFTLKIRSTKLEDSAMYFCASSRSTSDTGELFFGEGSRLTVL.

The chain carries TRBV28 and TRBJ1-4, with D tentatively TRBD1 (5 bases). The ends were cut back, 6 bases at V and 6 bases at J, with 26 bases in the middle. The CDR3 has 18 residues. Germline assignment: CDR1 MDHEN and CDR2 SYDVKM. The CDR3 DNA is TGTGCCAGCAGCCTGTGGGACCACAGGAATCCCCTGCATGAAAAACTGTTTTTT. It yields the protein CASSLWDHRNPLHEKLFF. The complete variable domain, with remaining parts taken from reference TRBV28 and TRBJ1-4, reads DVKVTQSSRYLVKRTGEKVFLECVQDMDHENMFWYRQDPGLGLRLIYFSYDVKMKEKGDIPEGYSVSREKKERFSLILESASTNQTSMYLCASSLWDHRNPLHEKLFFGSGTQLSVL.

The chain recombines TRBV7-2 with TRBJ1-1; 7 bases are shared with TRBD1. CDR3 length: 17 amino acids. Trimming took 1 base from V and 5 from J; bases not matched to a gene: 13. Germline lookup yields CDR1 SGHTA and CDR2 FQGNSA. The CDR3 protein is CASSLGWRAGGKTEAFF. The CDR3 nucleotides read TGTGCCAGCAGCTTAGGGTGGAGGGCAGGGGGGAAGACTGAAGCTTTCTTT. The whole variable domain, filled in from reference TRBV7-2 and TRBJ1-1, reads GAGVSQSPSNKVTEKGKDVELRCDPISGHTALYWYRQSLGQGLEFLIYFQGNSAPDKSGLPSDRFSAERTGGSVSTLTIQRTQQEDSAVYLCASSLGWRAGGKTEAFFGQGTRLTVV.

This clone was recorded a few times. The genes are TRBV10-3 and TRBJ2-1; TRBD1 might be the D (5 bases). There are 16 residues in the CDR3. Trimming cost V 2 bases and J 1 base, with 12 bases left between them. Germline-derived CDR1 and CDR2 are ENHRY and SYGVKD. The DNA for the CDR3 is TGTGCCATCAGTGAGCCGTACAAGGGGTCCTACAATGAGCAGTTCTTC. This translates into CAISEPYKGSYNEQFF.

As to this clone: The same CDR3 also results from other DNA sequences found in this sample. The chain employs TRBV7-3 and TRBJ1-1, with 9 bases that match TRBD1. V shed 5 bases and J 8 bases; nucleotides not matched to a gene: 3. Germline values: CDR1 SGHTA, CDR2 FQGTGA. The CDR3 is made up of 12 amino acids. CDR3 region: CASSRGQGEAFF. The CDR3 DNA reads as TGTGCCAGCAGCCGGGGACAGGGCGAAGCTTTCTTT.

This sequence joins TRBV2 and TRBJ2-7, with D maybe TRBD2 (5 bases). This CDR3 spans 12 amino acids. CDR1 is SNHLY and CDR2 is FYNNEI in the germline V gene. The V end was cut by 6 bases, the J end by 2 bases, with 8 bases between. The CDR3 is CASRTEAYEQYF. CDR3 coding DNA: TGTGCCAGCAGAACGGAGGCCTACGAGCAGTACTTC.

J is TRBJ2-5 and V is TRBV29-1; 8 bases are a match to TRBD2. After removal of 1 base from V and 5 bases from J, the junction contained 9 bases not matched to a gene. There are 15 residues in the CDR3. CDR1 is SQVTM and CDR2 is ANQGSEA in the germline V gene. This chain's CDR3 is CSVEGLAGGPETQYF. CDR3 sequence (DNA): TGCAGCGTTGAAGGATTGGCGGGGGGCCCGGAGACCCAGTACTTC.

This chain uses TRBV7-3 with TRBJ1-3, with D hard to call. CDR1 and CDR2 (germline): SGHTA, FQGTGA. The CDR3 extends over 13 amino acids. V lost 8 bases and J 0 bases, leaving 8 bases between the germline ends. The CDR3: CASQAASGNTIYF. The CDR3 nucleotides are TGTGCCAGCCAAGCGGCCTCTGGAAACACCATATATTTT.

The V call is TRBV9, the J call TRBJ2-1, with TRBD2 matching over 13 bases. The length of the CDR3 is 17 residues. The V and J ends lost 0 bases and 5 bases, in that order; junction bases with no gene match: 5. Germline-derived CDR1 and CDR2 are SGDLS and YYNGEE. The CDR3 nucleotides are TGTGCCAGCAGCGTAGCGACTAGCGGGGGGACACACAATGAGCAGTTCTTC. This translates into CASSVATSGGTHNEQFF.

V gene TRBV7-2 combines with J gene TRBJ2-7, with D tentatively TRBD2 (7 bases). Germline assignment: CDR1 SGHTA and CDR2 FQGNSA. V was trimmed by 4 bases and J by 5 bases, leaving 21 bases between them. The CDR3 extends over 16 amino acids. The CDR3 DNA sequence: TGTGCCAGCAGCTCTGGAGGGAGGGGGACGGGGGACGAGCAGTACTTC. Amino acids: CASSSGGRGTGDEQYF.

V gene TRBV7-3 combines with J gene TRBJ2-1, with TRBD2 matching 12 bases. The germline gives CDR1 SGHTA, CDR2 FQGTGA. V trimming: 5 bases; J trimming: 7 bases; junction bases outside the gene matches: 15. The CDR3 sequence is 18 residues long. CDR3 bases: TGTGCCAGCAGCGCCCGGACTAGCGGGGTCTCGACTCGGAATGAGCAGTTCTTC. It encodes CASSARTSGVSTRNEQFF. Combining the CDR3 with reference TRBV7-3 and TRBJ2-1 gives the whole variable domain GAGVSQTPSNKVTEKGKYVELRCDPISGHTALYWYRQSLGQGPEFLIYFQGTGAADDSGLPNDRFFAVRPEGSVSTLKIQRTERGDSAVYLCASSARTSGVSTRNEQFFGPGTRLTVL.

This chain connects TRBV7-9 to TRBJ1-1; D may be TRBD1 (5 bases). V lost 8 bases to trimming and J lost 1 base, with 5 bases between them. Per the germline V gene, CDR1 is SEHNR and CDR2 is FQNEAQ (reference sequence). The CDR3 has 11 amino acids. The CDR3 nucleotides read TGTGCCAGCCAGGGGAACACTGAAGCTTTCTTT. This translates into CASQGNTEAFF.

The gene calls are TRBV7-8 and TRBJ1-5, with TRBD1 matching 7 bases. Germline CDR1 and CDR2: SGHVS and FQNEAQ. V shed 5 bases and J 3 bases; nucleotides not matched to a gene: 4. CDR3 size: 14 residues. CDR3 loop: CASSPGQINQPQHF. DNA of the CDR3: TGTGCCAGCAGCCCGGGACAGATCAATCAGCCCCAGCATTTT.

CDR3 loop: CASSWGGPYNEQFF. In nucleotides, the CDR3 is TGTGCCAGCAGCTGGGGGGGCCCCTACAATGAGCAGTTCTTC. The chain links TRBV5-4 to TRBJ2-1; maybe TRBD2 (7 bases). Germline-derived CDR1 and CDR2 are SGHNT and YYREEE (reference sequence). Trimming pared 3 bases from V and 2 bases from J, leaving 9 bases between. The CDR3 is made up of 14 amino acids.

The chain recombines TRBV5-1 with TRBJ1-1, with unresolved D. The CDR3 contains 11 residues. CDR1 is SGHRS, CDR2 YFSETQ, per germline. V was clipped by 0 bases and J by 7 bases, with 4 bases between them. This chain's CDR3 is CASSLGFEAFF. CDR3 DNA: TGCGCCAGCAGCTTGGGTTTTGAAGCTTTCTTT.

Concerning this clone itself: The same CDR3 can be traced to other DNA sequences in this sample. The CDR3 is CASSRGQGPYEQYF. CDR3 sequence (DNA): TGTGCCAGTAGTCGGGGACAGGGCCCCTACGAGCAGTACTTC. The chain links TRBV19 to TRBJ2-7; 9 positions match TRBD1. The CDR3 is 14 amino acids. V trimming: 5 bases; J trimming: 2 bases; junction bases outside the gene matches: 4. Germline V gene data show CDR1 as LNHDA and CDR2 as SQIVND (reference sequence).

V usage is TRBV5-6 and J usage is TRBJ1-2, with D unclear. This CDR3 spans 14 amino acids. The germline V and J ends were trimmed by 2 bases and 8 bases, with 16 bases remaining between them. Germline assignment: CDR1 SGHDT and CDR2 YYEEEE. The CDR3 sequence is CASSLTPVVGGYTF. The CDR3 bases are TGTGCCAGCAGCTTAACGCCAGTCGTGGGGGGCTACACCTTC.

The chain combines TRBV7-2 with TRBJ1-2, with TRBD1 matching over 9 bases. The CDR3 has 15 amino acids. V shed 5 bases, J shed 6 bases, and the junction held 10 bases outside the gene matches. The germline V gene has CDR1 SGHTA and CDR2 FQGNSA. CDR3 in amino acids: CASSQFGTGRDGYTF. The CDR3 DNA follows: TGTGCCAGCAGCCAGTTTGGGACAGGGCGAGATGGCTACACCTTC.

The chain joins TRBV7-8 to TRBJ1-4; 9 nucleotides align to TRBD1. In germline, CDR1 is SGHVS, CDR2 FQNEAQ. With 4 bases clipped from V and 10 bases from J, the junction kept 10 bases outside the gene matches. The CDR3 contains 15 residues. The CDR3 is CASSSTGTGYGKLFF. In DNA form, the CDR3 reads TGTGCCAGCAGCTCGACCGGGACAGGGTACGGAAAACTGTTTTTT.

The CDR3 sequence: CSVTRTGGGETQYF. The CDR3 nucleotides are TGCAGCGTTACTCGGACAGGGGGAGGAGAGACCCAGTACTTC. J is TRBJ2-5 and V is TRBV29-1; 10 nucleotides agree with TRBD1. V trimming: 5 bases; J trimming: 4 bases; junction bases outside the gene matches: 7. In germline, CDR1 is SQVTM, CDR2 ANQGSEA. The CDR3 sequence is 14 residues long. The variable domain in full, with the rest retrieved from reference TRBV29-1 and TRBJ2-5, is SAVISQKPSRDICQRGTSLTIQCQVDSQVTMMFWYRQQPGQSLTLIATANQGSEATYESGFVIDKFPISRPNLTFSTLTVSNMSPEDSSIYLCSVTRTGGGETQYFGPGTRLLVL.

V gene TRBV11-3 combines with J gene TRBJ2-1; 8 bases agree with TRBD2. J lost 8 bases, V lost 3 bases, and 9 bases had no gene match. Germline loops: CDR1 SGHNT, CDR2 YENEEA. This CDR3 has 15 amino acids. The CDR3: CASSLGGGPVDEQFF. DNA of the CDR3: TGTGCCAGCAGCTTGGGCGGGGGGCCAGTCGATGAGCAGTTCTTC.